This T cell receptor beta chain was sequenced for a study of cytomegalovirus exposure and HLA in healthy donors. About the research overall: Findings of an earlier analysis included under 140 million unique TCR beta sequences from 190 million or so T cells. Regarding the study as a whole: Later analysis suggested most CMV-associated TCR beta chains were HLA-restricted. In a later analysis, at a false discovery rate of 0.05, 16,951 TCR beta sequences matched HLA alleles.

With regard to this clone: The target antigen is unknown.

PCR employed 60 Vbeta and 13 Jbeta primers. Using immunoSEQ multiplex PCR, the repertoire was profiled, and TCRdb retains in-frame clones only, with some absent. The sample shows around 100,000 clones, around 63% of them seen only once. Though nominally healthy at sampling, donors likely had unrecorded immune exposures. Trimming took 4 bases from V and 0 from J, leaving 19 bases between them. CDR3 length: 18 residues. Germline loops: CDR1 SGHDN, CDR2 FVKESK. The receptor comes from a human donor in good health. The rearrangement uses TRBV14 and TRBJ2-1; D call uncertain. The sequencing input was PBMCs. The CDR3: CASSRNSLAVSSYNEQFF. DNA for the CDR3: TGTGCCAGCAGCCGAAATTCATTAGCCGTGAGCTCCTACAATGAGCAGTTCTTC.